This T cell receptor (beta chain) stems from a study of CD8 T cells in Susac syndrome. Germline V CDR1 and CDR2: SGHDT, YYEEEE. V lost 4 bases and J 6 bases, leaving 16 bases between the germline ends. The CDR3 totals 14 residues. Random-hexamer reverse transcription was applied to roughly 0.5 to 1 ug RNA. The authors amplified TCR beta CDR3 across 54 Vbeta and 13 Jbeta using immunoSEQ multiplex PCR. TCRdb re-called the immunoSEQ multiplex PCR reads with MiXCR, one entry per CDR3 protein. The sample carries about 160,000 distinct CDR3 sequences, around 93% recorded once. Sequences were obtained from CD4+ T cells from PBMCs. This chain uses TRBV5-6 with TRBJ2-5; D is uncertain. The receptor was derived from a human donor in good health. CDR3 coding DNA: TGTGCCAGCAGCGCAGACACATACAAGAAGACCCAGTACTTC. Protein sequence: CASSADTYKKTQYF.